The 3 T cell receptor beta chains given below trace back to one sample, sequenced in a study of T-cell reconstitution after alpha-beta-depleted transplantation in children. Preparing the TCRbeta library involved the use of unique molecular identifiers. MiXCR was run by TCRdb on the PCR reads, yielding one entry per CDR3 protein. The profile covers about 870,000 distinct CDR3 sequences, with 16% appearing a single time and about 5% taken by the ten largest. The material sequenced was PBMCs, mostly from graft donor cells, taken 360 days after TCRalphabeta/CD19-depleted stem cell transplant. The receptors were gathered from a male patient younger than 18 who had a stem cell transplant for acute lymphoblastic leukemia, so the T cells may come from the graft donor.

The chain has TRBV29-1 and TRBJ2-2; D unresolved. V was cut by 4 bases and J by 2 bases, with 8 bases left in between. Germline V lookup: CDR1 SQVTM, CDR2 ANQGSEA. CDR3 length equals 13 residues. The CDR3 reads CSVALPNTGELFF. CDR3 DNA sequence: TGCAGCGTTGCGCTACCCAACACCGGGGAGCTGTTTTTT.

This chain links TRBV4-2 with TRBJ2-7; no clear D gene. This CDR3 has 16 amino acids. Trimming cost V 0 bases and J 0 bases, with 12 bases left between them. CDR1 LGHNA and CDR2 YNFKEQ come from the germline V gene. This CDR3 is CASSQDAVGYSYEQYF. DNA for the CDR3: TGTGCCAGCAGCCAAGATGCGGTGGGTTACTCCTACGAGCAGTACTTC.

This clonotype was counted a few times. The genes are TRBV28 and TRBJ2-3; D gene ambiguous. The CDR3 sequence is 16 residues long. Germline CDR1 is MDHEN and CDR2 is SYDVKM. V was clipped by 6 bases and J by 2 bases, with 18 bases between them. The CDR3, as DNA: TGTGCCAGCAGCCGCCGACTGCTAGTCGTCACAGATACGCAGTATTTT. Its translation: CASSRRLLVVTDTQYF. The full variable domain, its missing parts supplied by reference TRBV28 and TRBJ2-3, is DVKVTQSSRYLVKRTGEKVFLECVQDMDHENMFWYRQDPGLGLRLIYFSYDVKMKEKGDIPEGYSVSREKKERFSLILESASTNQTSMYLCASSRRLLVVTDTQYFGPGTRLTVL.